This T cell receptor beta chain was identified during a study of blood T cell repertoires in COVID-19. The assay was immunoSEQ multiplex PCR, and TCRdb's table has in-frame clones only and misses some. The table records about 62,000 clones, around 87% of them present only once. Trimming cost V 2 bases and J 1 base, with 23 bases left between them. Germline values: CDR1 ENHRY, CDR2 SYGVKD. The CDR3 has 19 residues. This clonotype originated in an older man with acute or convalescent COVID-19. Sequenced: peripheral blood. The chain recombines TRBV10-3 with TRBJ1-1, with D possibly matching TRBD1 (5 bases). CDR3 sequence: CAISEHAGTTLRPNTEAFF. The CDR3 DNA follows: TGTGCCATCAGTGAGCATGCGGGGACCACCCTAAGGCCGAACACTGAAGCTTTCTTT.